These T cell receptor beta chains were read from a single sample in a study of cytomegalovirus exposure and HLA in healthy donors. Here immunoSEQ multiplex PCR was the method, and the copy in TCRdb shows in-frame clones only, minus some. The sample includes 150,000 to 160,000 clones, around 83% seen only once; the top ten take approximately 2.2%. The source material was PBMCs. The source is a human donor in good health. CDR3s include the opening cysteine and the closing phenylalanine or tryptophan.

V | CDR3
TRBV28 | CASSQMTGTETQYF
TRBV5-4 | CASSLGQGREQYF
TRBV18 | CASSLLLGGTDTQYF
TRBV7-9 | CASSTGVGYGYTF
TRBV5-1 | CASSRNGGDPDTQYF
TRBV28 | CATGTSGANLHEQYF
TRBV28 | CASSFQTGGTEAFF
TRBV2 | CASRLGGHTFTDTQYF
TRBV5-6 | CASSQGQGISEQYF
TRBV30 | CAWRRLAGRYTQYF
TRBV7-2 | CASSLLGAQHF
TRBV2 | CASSRPPGSGGNTIYF
TRBV7-8 | CASSLAGGTYEQYF
TRBV7-9 | CASSLHERAGYTEAFF
TRBV6-1 | CASSRDSSGLPQHF
TRBV28 | CASSLSREQYF
TRBV6-5 | CASSYGGVTEAFF
TRBV6-4 | CASSDSGRGYGYTF
TRBV9 | CASSAGGEETQYF